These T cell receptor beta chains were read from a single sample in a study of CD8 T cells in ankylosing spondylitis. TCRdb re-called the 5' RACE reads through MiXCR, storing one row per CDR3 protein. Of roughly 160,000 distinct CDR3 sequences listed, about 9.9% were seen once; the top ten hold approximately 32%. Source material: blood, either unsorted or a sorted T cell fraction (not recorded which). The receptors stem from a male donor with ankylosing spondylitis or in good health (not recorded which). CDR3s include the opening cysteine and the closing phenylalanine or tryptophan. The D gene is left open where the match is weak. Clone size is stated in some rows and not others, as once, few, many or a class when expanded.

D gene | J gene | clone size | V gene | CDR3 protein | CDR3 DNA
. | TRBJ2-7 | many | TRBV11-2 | CASSLGVGVSYEQYF | TGTGCCAGCAGCTTAGGGGTCGGGGTCTCCTACGAGCAGTACTTC
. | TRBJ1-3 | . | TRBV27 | CASSLGQPSSGNTIYF | TGTGCCAGCAGTTTGGGCCAACCGTCCTCTGGAAACACCATATATTTT
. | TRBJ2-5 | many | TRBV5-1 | CASSLVGGHQETQYF | TGCGCCAGCAGCCTGGTGGGGGGCCATCAAGAGACCCAGTACTTC
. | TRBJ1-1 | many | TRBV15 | CATSVNMNTEAFF | TGTGCCACCTCGGTTAATATGAACACTGAAGCTTTCTTT
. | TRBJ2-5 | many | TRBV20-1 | CSARSTSAQYF | TGCAGTGCTAGGTCCACTAGTGCCCAGTACTTC
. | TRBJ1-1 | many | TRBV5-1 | CASSLVPGVNTEAFF | TGCGCCAGCAGCTTGGTACCAGGAGTGAACACTGAAGCTTTCTTT
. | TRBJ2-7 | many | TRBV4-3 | CASSQDRAYEQYF | TGCGCCAGCAGCCAAGACAGGGCCTACGAGCAGTACTTC
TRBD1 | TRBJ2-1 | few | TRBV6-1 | CASSPGQGYAVGEQFF | TGTGCCAGCAGCCCGGGACAGGGGTATGCGGTGGGTGAGCAGTTCTTC
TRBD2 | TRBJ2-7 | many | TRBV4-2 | CASSQERVSGTRYEQYF | TGTGCCAGCAGCCAAGAGAGGGTTAGCGGGACACGGTACGAGCAGTACTTC
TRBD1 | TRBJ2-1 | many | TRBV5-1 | CASSSAQGAGYNEQFF | TGCGCCAGCAGCTCTGCACAGGGGGCGGGATACAATGAGCAGTTCTTC
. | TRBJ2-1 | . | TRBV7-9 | CASSRLDEQFF | TGTGCCAGCAGCCGCTTAGATGAGCAGTTCTTC
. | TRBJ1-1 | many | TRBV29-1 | CSATQGGDTEAFF | TGCAGCGCTACACAGGGTGGGGACACTGAAGCTTTCTTT
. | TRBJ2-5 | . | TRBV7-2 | CASSQLPQETQYF | TGTGCCAGCAGTCAACTCCCTCAAGAGACCCAGTACTTC
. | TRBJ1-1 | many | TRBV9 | CASSVSAAMNTEAFF | TGTGCCAGCAGCGTATCGGCAGCCATGAACACTGAAGCTTTCTTT
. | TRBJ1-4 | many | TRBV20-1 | CSAVDPTNEKLFF | TGCAGTGCCGTCGATCCAACTAATGAAAAACTGTTTTTT
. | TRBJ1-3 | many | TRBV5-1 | CASSLAGVLRGNTIYF | TGCGCCAGCAGCTTGGCCGGAGTCCTCAGAGGAAACACCATATATTTT
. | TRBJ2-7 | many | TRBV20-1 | CSADPQGNYEQYF | TGCAGTGCGGACCCTCAGGGAAACTACGAGCAGTACTTC
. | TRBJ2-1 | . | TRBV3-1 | CASSRSQRYNEQFF | TGTGCCAGCAGCCGTTCGCAGCGGTACAATGAGCAGTTCTTC
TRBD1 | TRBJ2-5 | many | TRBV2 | CASRTMGQRKETQYF | TGTGCCAGCAGAACCATGGGACAGAGAAAAGAGACCCAGTACTTC
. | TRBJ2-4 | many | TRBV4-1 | CASSQEEGGAKNIQYF | TGCGCCAGCAGCCAAGAGGAGGGAGGCGCCAAAAACATTCAGTACTTC
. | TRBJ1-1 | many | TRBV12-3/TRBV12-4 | CASSLRRMTEAFF | TGTGCCAGCAGTTTAAGACGGATGACTGAAGCTTTCTTT
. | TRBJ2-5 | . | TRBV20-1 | CSARDFLGDVATQYF | TGCAGTGCTAGAGATTTTTTGGGGGATGTTGCGACCCAGTACTTC
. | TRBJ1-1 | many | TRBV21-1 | CASSSEGEVNTEAFF | TGTGCCAGCAGCTCCGAAGGGGAGGTGAACACTGAAGCTTTCTTT
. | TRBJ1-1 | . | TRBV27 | CASSAFSRGGGNTEAFF | TGTGCCAGCAGCGCCTTCTCCAGGGGAGGTGGGAACACTGAAGCTTTCTTT
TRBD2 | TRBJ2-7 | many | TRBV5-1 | CASSSGLAVVDEQYF | TGCGCCAGCAGCTCGGGACTAGCGGTCGTCGACGAGCAGTACTTC
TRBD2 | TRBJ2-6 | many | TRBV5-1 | CASSSPIAGGPSSGANVLTF | TGCGCCAGCAGCTCCCCGATTGCGGGAGGACCCAGCTCTGGGGCCAACGTCCTGACTTTC
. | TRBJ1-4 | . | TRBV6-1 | CVSGMTQGRNEKLFF | TGTGTCTCCGGAATGACTCAGGGAAGGAATGAAAAACTGTTTTTT
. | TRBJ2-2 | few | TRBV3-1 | CASMNWAVRSGELFF | TGTGCCAGCATGAATTGGGCTGTTAGATCCGGGGAGCTGTTTTTT
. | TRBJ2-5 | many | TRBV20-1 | CSATPGSWETQYF | TGCAGTGCGACCCCAGGGTCATGGGAGACCCAGTACTTC
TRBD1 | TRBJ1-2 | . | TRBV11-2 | CASSSAIRDRAYGYTF | TGTGCCAGCAGCTCAGCAATCCGTGACAGGGCCTATGGCTACACCTTC
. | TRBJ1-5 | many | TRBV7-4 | CASSLHRTNQPQHF | TGTGCCAGCAGCTTACACAGAACCAATCAGCCCCAGCATTTT
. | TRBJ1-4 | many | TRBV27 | CASRRREGPNEKLFF | TGTGCCAGCAGGAGGCGGGAAGGGCCTAATGAAAAACTGTTTTTT
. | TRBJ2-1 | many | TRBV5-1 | CASSTPGDEQFF | TGCGCCAGCAGCACGCCGGGGGATGAGCAGTTCTTC
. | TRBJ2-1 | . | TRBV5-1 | CASSLGGGLQYNEQFF | TGCGCCAGCAGCTTGGGGGGGGGCCTCCAATACAATGAGCAGTTCTTC
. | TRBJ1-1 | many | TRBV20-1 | CSATLRRSEAFF | TGCAGTGCTACCTTGAGGAGATCTGAAGCTTTCTTT
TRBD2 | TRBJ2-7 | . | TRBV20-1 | CSARSGTSGSGVDSYEQYF | TGCAGTGCACGTTCCGGGACTAGCGGGAGTGGAGTAGATTCCTACGAGCAGTACTTC
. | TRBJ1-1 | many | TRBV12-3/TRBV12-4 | CASSFSVSEAFF | TGTGCCAGCAGTTTTAGCGTTAGTGAAGCTTTCTTT
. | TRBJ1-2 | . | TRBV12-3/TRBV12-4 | CASSFVSMDMSGYTF | TGTGCCAGCAGTTTCGTCTCCATGGACATGAGTGGCTACACCTTC
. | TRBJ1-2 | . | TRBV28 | CASSAGRSDYGYTF | TGTGCCAGCAGTGCCGGGAGGTCCGACTATGGCTACACCTTC
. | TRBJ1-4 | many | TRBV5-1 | CASSLQGAGEKLFF | TGCGCCAGCAGCTTACAGGGTGCGGGGGAAAAACTGTTTTTT
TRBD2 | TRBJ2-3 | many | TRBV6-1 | CASSRYLLAGGPDTDTQYF | TGTGCCAGCAGTCGCTACCTTCTAGCGGGAGGGCCTGACACAGATACGCAGTATTTT
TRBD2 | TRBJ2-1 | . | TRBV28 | CASSLPGTSAYNEQFF | TGTGCCAGCAGTCTCCCCGGGACTAGCGCCTACAATGAGCAGTTCTTC
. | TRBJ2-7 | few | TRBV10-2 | CASSRTPNEQYF | TGCGCCAGCAGCCGGACACCCAACGAGCAGTACTTC
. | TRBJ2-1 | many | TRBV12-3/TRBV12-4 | CASRDSSYNEQFF | TGTGCCAGCAGAGATAGCTCCTACAATGAGCAGTTCTTC
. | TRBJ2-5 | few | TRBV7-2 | CASSLSRQETQYF | TGTGCCAGCAGCCTCTCCAGGCAAGAGACCCAGTACTTC
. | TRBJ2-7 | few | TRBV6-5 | CASGSGYEQYF | TGTGCCAGCGGCAGTGGCTACGAGCAGTACTTC
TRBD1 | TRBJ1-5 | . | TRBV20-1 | CSASRDSNNQPQHF | TGCAGTGCTAGCCGGGACAGCAACAATCAGCCCCAGCATTTT
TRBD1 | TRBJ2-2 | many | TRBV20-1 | CSARRGQTNTGELFF | TGCAGTGCTAGACGGGGACAGACGAACACCGGGGAGCTGTTTTTT
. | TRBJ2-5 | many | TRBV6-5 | CASSSTGTRAIETQYF | TGTGCCAGCAGTTCCACCGGGACTCGAGCCATAGAGACCCAGTACTTC
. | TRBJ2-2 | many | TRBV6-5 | CASSYRTRGTGELFF | TGTGCCAGCAGTTACCGAACGCGGGGCACCGGGGAGCTGTTTTTT
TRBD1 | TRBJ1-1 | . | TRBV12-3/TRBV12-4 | CASKRPDRGTEAFF | TGTGCCAGCAAACGGCCGGACAGGGGAACTGAAGCTTTCTTT
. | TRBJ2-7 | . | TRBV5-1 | CASNLLGGSHEQYF | TGCGCCAGCAACTTGCTGGGGGGTTCCCACGAGCAGTACTTC
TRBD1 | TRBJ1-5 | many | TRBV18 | CASSQGQGNQPQHF | TGTGCCAGCTCACAAGGACAGGGCAATCAGCCCCAGCATTTT
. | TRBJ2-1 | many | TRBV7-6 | CASSLRGAQYEQFF | TGTGCCAGCAGCTTACGAGGGGCCCAATACGAGCAGTTCTTC
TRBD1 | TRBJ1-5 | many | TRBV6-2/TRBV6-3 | CASNLGQGGNQPQHF | TGTGCCAGCAACCTAGGACAGGGGGGAAATCAGCCCCAGCATTTT
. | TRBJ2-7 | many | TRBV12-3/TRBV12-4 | CASSFQAYEQYF | TGTGCCAGCAGTTTTCAAGCCTACGAGCAGTACTTC
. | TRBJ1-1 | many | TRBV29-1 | CSVAGKPEQGTNTEAFF | TGCAGCGTTGCCGGAAAGCCCGAACAGGGAACGAACACTGAAGCTTTCTTT
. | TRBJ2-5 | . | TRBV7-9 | CASSYSGAQETQYF | TGTGCCAGCAGCTATTCCGGGGCCCAAGAGACCCAGTACTTC
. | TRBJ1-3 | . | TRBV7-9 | CASSLALRPSGNTIYF | TGTGCCAGCAGCTTAGCGCTACGGCCCTCTGGAAACACCATATATTTT